Following are 31 T cell receptor beta chains from one sample sequenced in a study of post-analysis software for immune sequencing data. These receptors' targets are unknown. General study points: TRBV5-6, TRBV5-1 and TRBV20-1 were among roughly five TRBV segments more frequent in patients than controls.

Sequencing libraries made from TCR beta cDNA carried unique molecular identifiers. MiXCR, applied by TCRdb to the PCR reads, yields one record per CDR3 protein. This table has about 760,000 distinct CDR3 sequences, about 32% appearing once. Specimen: blood. These receptors came from a girl aged 10-17 years with multiple sclerosis.

V and J are TRBV25-1 and TRBJ2-1; D perhaps matches TRBD2 (5 bases). This CDR3 is built from 15 residues. Per germline, CDR1 MGHDK and CDR2 SYGVNS. The V end lost 4 bases, the J end lost 2 bases, and 12 bases lay between the germline ends. The CDR3: CASSVISGAYNEQFF. CDR3 nucleotide sequence: TGTGCCAGCAGTGTGATATCCGGGGCCTACAATGAGCAGTTCTTC.

This clonotype was counted between two and nine times. This sequence joins TRBV24-1 and TRBJ2-1; 12 nucleotides line up with TRBD2. The junction had 3 bases not matched to a gene; V was cut back by 3 bases and J by 4 bases. Germline CDR1 reads KGHDR; CDR2 reads SFDVKD. There are 16 residues in the CDR3. CDR3 sequence reads: CATSDPGTSGYNEQFF. The CDR3 DNA is TGTGCCACCAGTGATCCGGGGACTAGCGGGTACAATGAGCAGTTCTTC.

About this clonotype itself: At one boundary the junction diverges from the germline segment, which might be a read error. The V and J genes are TRBV6-2 or TRBV6-3 and TRBJ2-2, with 8 bases that match TRBD2. The germline V gene has CDR1 MNHEY and CDR2 SVGEGT. The CDR3 runs 15 residues. The CDR3 reads CASSKLAGGPGERFF. CDR3 bases: TGTGCCAGCAGTAAGCTGGCGGGAGGACCCGGGGAGCGGTTTTTT.

This chain links TRBV28 with TRBJ2-7, with 10 bases aligning to TRBD2. The V and J ends lost 6 bases and 7 bases, in that order; junction bases with no gene match: 15. CDR1 is MDHEN and CDR2 is SYDVKM in the germline V gene. The CDR3 is 16 amino acids. The CDR3, as DNA: TGTGCCAGCAGAACTGCGGGACTAGCGTCCAATTGGGAGCAGTACTTC. This gives the protein CASRTAGLASNWEQYF.

There are many counts of this clonotype. This chain joins TRBV5-1 and TRBJ2-1, with TRBD2 matching over 9 bases. This CDR3 has 16 residues. Per germline, CDR1 SGHRS and CDR2 YFSETQ. Trimming cost V 3 bases and J 0 bases; bases outside gene matches: 4. In DNA, the CDR3 is TGCGCCAGCAGCTCGAATAGCGGGAGCTCCTACAATGAGCAGTTCTTC. Protein: CASSSNSGSSYNEQFF.

V is TRBV20-1 and J is TRBJ2-2, with 7 bases lining up with TRBD1. The V gene end was trimmed by 5 bases and the J gene end by 4 bases; junction bases not matched to a gene: 10. The CDR3 covers 15 residues. Germline V gives CDR1 DFQATT, CDR2 SNEGSKA (reference sequence). The CDR3 DNA is TGCAGTGCTTTCCCTAGGGGGCTGGGCACCGGGGAGCTGTTTTTT. Its protein is CSAFPRGLGTGELFF.

This chain links TRBV18 with TRBJ2-1; 7 bases match TRBD1. The germline V gene encodes CDR1 KGHSH and CDR2 LQKENI. V shed 3 bases and J 6 bases; nucleotides not matched to a gene: 11. The CDR3 is 16 amino acids. The CDR3 DNA follows: TGTGCCAGCTCACCTCACGACAGGGCAAAGGGCAATGAGCAGTTCTTC. Its protein is CASSPHDRAKGNEQFF.

A few counts support this clonotype. This chain uses TRBV24-1 with TRBJ2-1, with TRBD2 matching over 9 bases. CDR1 is KGHDR, CDR2 SFDVKD, per germline. The CDR3 sequence is 18 residues long. The ends lost 3 bases at V and 8 bases at J; junction bases unmatched: 16. DNA of the CDR3: TGTGCCACCAGTGATCCCGTTACTGTTAGCGGGAGTCTCGATGAGCAGTTCTTC. Translated, it gives CATSDPVTVSGSLDEQFF.

The chain is built from TRBV6-5 and TRBJ2-3; 7 nucleotides match TRBD1. Germline loops: CDR1 MNHEY, CDR2 SVGAGI. This CDR3 spans 15 amino acids. Trimming removed 7 bases from V and 0 bases from J; junction bases left unmatched: 7. The CDR3 loop reads CASTLTGASTDTQYF. CDR3 nucleotide sequence: TGTGCCAGCACTTTAACAGGGGCTAGCACAGATACGCAGTATTTT.

The chain couples TRBV4-2 to TRBJ1-4; weak D call: TRBD1 (5 bases). Germline CDR1 is LGHNA and CDR2 is YNFKEQ. The germline V and J ends were trimmed by 1 base and 7 bases, with 16 bases remaining between them. CDR3 length equals 16 residues. CDR3 protein: CASSQGGAWEGEKLFF. DNA for the CDR3: TGTGCCAGCAGCCAAGGGGGCGCGTGGGAAGGTGAAAAACTGTTTTTT.

This clonotype turned up a few times. The J gene is TRBJ2-1, the V gene TRBV20-1; tentative D call: TRBD2 (5 bases). CDR3 length: 13 amino acids. Germline V gives CDR1 DFQATT, CDR2 SNEGSKA (reference sequence). The ends were cut back, 2 bases at V and 5 bases at J, with 10 bases in the middle. The CDR3 sequence: CSARRGGHNEQFF. In DNA, the CDR3 is TGCAGTGCTAGACGGGGTGGGCACAATGAGCAGTTCTTC.

This clonotype came up many times. The V gene is TRBV10-3, the J gene TRBJ2-5; 8 bases line up with TRBD2. The V segment lost 10 bases and the J segment 2 bases; nucleotides outside the gene matches: 9. CDR1 ENHRY and CDR2 SYGVKD come from the germline V gene. CDR3 length: 14 residues. CDR3 coding DNA: TGTGCCACCGCGGGGGGCCGCCCTCAAGAGACCCAGTACTTC. It translates to CATAGGRPQETQYF.

This clonotype has more than one count but fewer than ten. The J gene is TRBJ1-6, the V gene TRBV20-1; TRBD1 aligns across 7 bases. Trimming took 2 bases from V and 1 from J; bases not matched to a gene: 8. Per the germline V gene, CDR1 is DFQATT and CDR2 is SNEGSKA (reference sequence). The CDR3 contains 17 residues. The CDR3 coding sequence is TGCAGTGCTAGAAACCGGTCAGGGGGGTCCTATAATTCACCCCTCCACTTT. Amino acids: CSARNRSGGSYNSPLHF.

A remark on this clonotype: A much larger clone sits a single nucleotide away, making a read error possible. For the CDR3, the DNA is TGCGCCAGCAGCCACTGGGACAGGGGAGATGGCTACACCTTC. This gives the protein CASSHWDRGDGYTF. The rearrangement joins TRBV4-1 to TRBJ1-2; TRBD1 aligns across 10 bases. The trim removed 3 bases at V and 6 bases at J, leaving 4 bases unmatched. This CDR3 has 14 amino acids. Germline V gene lookup returns CDR1 MGHRA and CDR2 YSYEKL.

The rearrangement uses TRBV20-1 and TRBJ1-2; 8 bases match TRBD1. CDR3 length equals 13 residues. Unmatched junction bases numbered 3, after V lost 5 bases and J lost 1 base. Per the germline V gene, CDR1 is DFQATT and CDR2 is SNEGSKA (reference sequence). The CDR3 spells CSASDRVNYGYTF. The CDR3 coding sequence is TGCAGTGCTTCGGACAGGGTTAACTATGGCTACACCTTC.

This clonotype was found a few times. The V call is TRBV20-1, the J call TRBJ2-7; 8 nucleotides line up with TRBD2. V trimming: 4 bases; J trimming: 4 bases; junction bases outside the gene matches: 9. Germline V gives CDR1 DFQATT, CDR2 SNEGSKA (reference sequence). The CDR3 extends over 14 amino acids. The CDR3 region has the DNA TGCAGTGCTACCTCCTGGACTAGCCTTTACGAGCAGTACTTC. Protein sequence: CSATSWTSLYEQYF.

V usage is TRBV7-2 and J usage is TRBJ1-4, with TRBD1 as a possible D gene (5 bases). CDR3 size: 15 residues. The germline V and J ends were trimmed by 5 bases and 0 bases, with 10 bases remaining between them. CDR1 is SGHTA, CDR2 FQGNSA, per germline. The CDR3 nucleotides read TGTGCCAGCAGCCCACAGGCGGCAACTAATGAAAAACTGTTTTTT. As protein: CASSPQAATNEKLFF.

The V and J genes are TRBV28 and TRBJ2-5; 10 positions match TRBD2. Germline CDR1 is MDHEN and CDR2 is SYDVKM. The CDR3 consists of 15 residues. The V gene end was trimmed by 4 bases and the J gene end by 7 bases; junction bases not matched to a gene: 9. CDR3 sequence (DNA): TGTGCCAGCAGTTCAGCGGGGGGGCCTTGGGGGACCCAGTACTTC. It specifies CASSSAGGPWGTQYF.

The table lists this clonotype with a few counts. This chain joins TRBV12-3 or TRBV12-4 and TRBJ2-5; D is perhaps TRBD1 or TRBD2 (6 bases each). Gene TRBJ2-7 matches the end of the DNA better, so the J call may be wrong. The CDR3 is 13 residues long. CDR3 sequence (DNA): TGTGCCAGCAAGTCCGGGGGCGTCCACGAGCAGTACTTC. Protein: CASKSGGVHEQYF.

This clonotype was seen a handful of times. The V gene is TRBV5-1, the J gene TRBJ2-1; TRBD1 agrees at 10 bases. CDR3 length: 16 amino acids. V was clipped by 4 bases and J by 8 bases; unmatched bases: 12. The germline V gene encodes CDR1 SGHRS and CDR2 YFSETQ. The chain's CDR3 is CASSLVGQGRIDEQFF. The DNA for the CDR3 is TGCGCCAGCAGCCTTGTGGGACAGGGGAGGATCGATGAGCAGTTCTTC.

This clonotype showed up just once. A much bigger clone sits one base away, suggesting this may be a read error. The J gene is TRBJ2-1, the V gene TRBV7-2, with 7 bases aligning to TRBD2. The germline V gene has CDR1 SGHTA and CDR2 FQGNSA. CDR3 length: 16 residues. CDR3 region: CASSPTSPSSCNEQFF. The CDR3 DNA reads TGTGCCAGCAGCCCGACTAGCCCTAGCTCCTGCAATGAGCAGTTCTTC.

The chain combines TRBV4-3 with TRBJ1-5; D gene ambiguous. This CDR3 has 15 amino acids. CDR1 and CDR2 from the germline V gene are LGHNA and YSLEER. V was cut by 2 bases and J by 0 bases, with 8 bases left in between. CDR3 residues: CASSQWVGSNQPQHF. The CDR3 nucleotides read TGCGCCAGCAGCCAATGGGTGGGTAGCAATCAGCCCCAGCATTTT.

V usage is TRBV7-9 and J usage is TRBJ1-2; D perhaps matches TRBD1 (5 bases). V was clipped by 5 bases and J by 8 bases, with 15 bases between them. CDR3 length: 13 residues. Looked up from germline, CDR1 is SEHNR and CDR2 is FQNEAQ (reference sequence). CDR3 region: CASSSLVQGGYTF. The CDR3 DNA is TGTGCCAGCAGCAGCTTAGTGCAGGGCGGCTACACCTTC.

This clonotype has at least ten counts. The chain has TRBV29-1 and TRBJ2-5; TRBD2 might be the D (6 bases). The CDR3 has 12 amino acids. Germline loops: CDR1 SQVTM, CDR2 ANQGSEA. Trimming left V 3 bases short and J 5 bases short, with 10 bases between. The CDR3 loop reads CSVDGGLETQYF. CDR3 DNA sequence: TGCAGCGTTGACGGGGGTTTGGAGACCCAGTACTTC.

The chain is built from TRBV6-6 and TRBJ1-6, with D unclear. Germline V lookup: CDR1 MNHNY, CDR2 SVGAGI (reference sequence). The CDR3 has 14 amino acids. V dropped 7 bases and J dropped 11 bases, with 18 bases sitting between them. The DNA of the CDR3 is TGTGCCAGCAACCCTAACCTGGAGGCGACACCCCTCCACTTT. It specifies CASNPNLEATPLHF.

Note on this clonotype: A much bigger clone sits one base away, suggesting this may be a read error. The rearrangement uses TRBV12-3 or TRBV12-4 and TRBJ2-4; a possible D gene is TRBD2 (6 bases). The CDR3 is made up of 15 amino acids. DNA of the CDR3: TGTGCCAGCAGTTTCGGGGGTTCGGGCAAAGACATTCAGTACTTC. Protein: CASSFGGSGKDIQYF.

This chain links TRBV20-1 with TRBJ2-2; 7 bases match TRBD1. The CDR3 loop spans 14 amino acids. V lost 6 bases and J lost 3; bases outside the gene matches: 7. CDR1 and CDR2 (germline): DFQATT, SNEGSKA (reference sequence). The CDR3 loop is CSAEPGTDTGELFF. The CDR3 DNA reads TGCAGTGCCGAGCCCGGGACAGACACCGGGGAGCTGTTTTTT.

This clonotype was counted a few times. The rearrangement uses TRBV10-3 and TRBJ2-7; D is undetermined. The CDR3 length is 17 residues. The V end was cut by 1 base, the J end by 6 bases, with 22 bases between. The germline gives CDR1 ENHRY, CDR2 SYGVKD. Here the CDR3 reads CAISEFNSGPRSGEQYF. CDR3 DNA: TGTGCCATCAGTGAGTTTAATTCCGGGCCGCGAAGTGGCGAGCAGTACTTC.

The V call is TRBV12-3 or TRBV12-4, the J call TRBJ2-2, with D unresolved. The CDR3 length is 14 residues. The germline V and J ends were trimmed by 5 bases and 10 bases, with 17 bases remaining between them. This CDR3 is CASSPRLGGVELFF. The CDR3 nucleotides are TGTGCCAGCAGTCCACGGTTAGGTGGGGTGGAGCTGTTTTTT.

The chain has TRBV6-2 or TRBV6-3 and TRBJ2-7; TRBD1 aligns across 12 bases. The germline CDR1 and CDR2 sequences are MNHEY and SVGEGT. CDR3 size: 16 residues. J was trimmed by 6 bases and V by 6 bases; bases with no gene match: 12. This chain's CDR3 is CASSNNRDRGPREQYF. The CDR3 DNA reads TGTGCCAGCAGCAACAACCGGGACAGGGGGCCCCGCGAGCAGTACTTC.

The V gene is TRBV7-9, the J gene TRBJ2-3; no clear D gene. Trimming left V 10 bases short and J 0 bases short, with 17 bases between. CDR3 length equals 15 residues. From germline, CDR1 is SEHNR and CDR2 FQNEAQ (reference sequence). CDR3 residues: CATWSAEFSTDTQYF. The CDR3 DNA is TGTGCCACATGGTCGGCCGAGTTTAGCACAGATACGCAGTATTTT.